Listed here is a single TCR beta chain. V shed 5 bases and J 6 bases; nucleotides not matched to a gene: 5. The germline V gene has CDR1 GTSNPN and CDR2 SVGIG (reference sequence). This CDR3 has 14 residues. These data belong to a study of blood T cell repertoires in COVID-19. Background on the study: Material from acute and convalescent COVID-19 was sourced from the United States, Italy and Spain. T cells, B-cell-depleted T cells, or PBMCs supplied cDNA or gDNA.

Original handling: Quantification of nucleated cells was approximated via reference gene primer amplification. Some clones are missing from TCRdb's copy, which holds only in-frame ones; the method was immunoSEQ multiplex PCR. V and J calls and clone size are as listed in that table; D and trimming were resolved from the DNA. The table includes approximately 210,000 clones, roughly 80% detected once. Sequencing was performed on peripheral blood. This clonotype originated in a human donor in a cohort sampled during active COVID-19. V and J are TRBV30 and TRBJ2-2, with 11 bases identical to TRBD2. CDR3 in amino acids: CAWLLAGESGELFF. The CDR3 DNA reads TGTGCCTGGTTACTAGCGGGAGAATCCGGGGAGCTGTTTTTT. The full variable domain, its missing parts supplied by reference TRBV30 and TRBJ2-2, is SQTIHQWPATLVQPVGSPLSLECTVEGTSNPNLYWYRQAAGRGLQLLFYSVGIGQISSEVPQNLSASRPQDRQFILSSKKLLLSDSGFYLCAWLLAGESGELFFGEGSRLTVL.